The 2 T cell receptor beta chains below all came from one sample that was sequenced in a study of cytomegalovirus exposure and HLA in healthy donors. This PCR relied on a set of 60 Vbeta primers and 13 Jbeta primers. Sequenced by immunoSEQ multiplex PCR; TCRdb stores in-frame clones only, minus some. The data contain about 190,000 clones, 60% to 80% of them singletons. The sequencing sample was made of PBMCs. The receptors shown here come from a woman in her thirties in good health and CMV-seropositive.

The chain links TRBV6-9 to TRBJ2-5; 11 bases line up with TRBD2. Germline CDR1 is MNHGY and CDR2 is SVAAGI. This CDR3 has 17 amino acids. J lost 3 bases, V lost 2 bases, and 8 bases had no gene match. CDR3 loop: CASSYTKILAGEETQYF. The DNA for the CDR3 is TGTGCCAGCAGTTATACCAAAATACTAGCGGGGGAAGAGACCCAGTACTTC.

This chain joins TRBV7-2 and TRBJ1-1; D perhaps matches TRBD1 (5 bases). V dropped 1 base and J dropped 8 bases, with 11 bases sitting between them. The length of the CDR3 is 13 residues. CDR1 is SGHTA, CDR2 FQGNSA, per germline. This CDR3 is CASSLGQGLEAFF. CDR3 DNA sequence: TGTGCCAGCAGCTTAGGGCAGGGATTAGAAGCTTTCTTT.